One and the same sample provided the 32 T cell receptor beta chains below, sequenced in a study of tumor-infiltrating lymphocytes in primary liver carcinoma. TCR beta cDNA came from approximately 490 ng total RNA, primed with a constant-region primer. Amplification in three nested multiplex PCR rounds with slightly modified ARM-PCR gave rise to TCR beta libraries. Investigators reported that the first two PCR rounds, at about 11 cycles each, used TRBV1-TRBV30 forward primers with a C-beta reverse primer. TCRdb reprocessed the multiplex PCR reads via MiXCR and lists one record per CDR3 protein. The sample consists of tens of thousands of distinct CDR3 sequences, 75% to 85% of them appearing once. DNA and RNA were both co-extracted from 20-30 mg of bulk tissue that had not been sorted. Sequencing was performed on liver tumor tissue from sampling region 5. Subset indicated: tumor region T5, tumor centre. The origin of the receptors is a middle-aged man with primary liver carcinoma and hepatitis B virus infection.

The gene calls are TRBV12-3 or TRBV12-4 and TRBJ1-2; D call uncertain. V lost 3 bases, J lost 9 bases, and 14 bases lay in between. The CDR3 is made up of 13 amino acids. Written as DNA, the CDR3 is TGTGCCAGCAGTTTGAGGTGGGCGGGGAGCTACACCTTC. Residues: CASSLRWAGSYTF.

This clonotype was detected ten times or more. The chain links TRBV5-6 to TRBJ2-1, with 11 positions matching TRBD2. CDR1 and CDR2 from the germline V gene are SGHDT and YYEEEE. The junction had 13 bases not matched to a gene; V was cut back by 5 bases and J by 9 bases. This CDR3 spans 16 amino acids. The CDR3 reads CASRAAGGLAGGEQFF. CDR3 bases: TGTGCCAGCAGGGCTGCTGGAGGACTAGCGGGTGGTGAGCAGTTCTTC.

In the case of this clonotype: Possible read error: a much larger clone is one base away. The J gene is TRBJ1-1, the V gene TRBV11-2, with 7 bases that match TRBD1. After removal of 4 bases from V and 3 bases from J, the junction contained 2 bases not matched to a gene. This CDR3 region has 13 residues. Germline CDR1 is SGHAT and CDR2 is FQNNGV. The CDR3 reads CASSSDRDTEAFF. As DNA, the CDR3 is TGTGCCAGCAGCTCCGACAGGGACACTGAAGCTTTCTTT. The whole variable domain, remainder taken from reference TRBV11-2 and TRBJ1-1, is EAGVAQSPRYKIIEKRQSVAFWCNPISGHATLYWYQQILGQGPKLLIQFQNNGVVDDSQLPKDRFSAERLKGVDSTLKIQPAKLEDSAVYLCASSSDRDTEAFFGQGTRLTVV.

Details on this clonotype: The junction differs from germline at one of its ends, possibly a read error. The J gene is TRBJ2-7, the V gene TRBV28, with TRBD2 identical over 9 bases. Germline V gene data show CDR1 as MDHEN and CDR2 as SYDVKM. The CDR3 consists of 14 residues. For the CDR3, the DNA is TGTACCAGCAGTCTCCTAGCGGGAACCTACGAGCAGTACTTC. Translation: CTSSLLAGTYEQYF.

Only one count was recorded for this clonotype. This chain joins TRBV11-2 and TRBJ2-5; no reliable D call. V gave up 0 bases and J gave up 4 bases, with 21 bases separating them. CDR1 is SGHAT and CDR2 is FQNNGV in the germline V gene. The CDR3 runs to 18 residues. CDR3 nucleotide sequence: TGTGCCAGCAGCTTAGATCCCTGGTCCAGCTGGAGAGGAGAGACCCAGTACTTC. This translates into CASSLDPWSSWRGETQYF.

Notes on this clonotype: Lacking the conserved final phenylalanine or tryptophan, this CDR3 likely reflects a read error. The chain recombines TRBV6-6 with TRBJ2-7, with 9 bases fitting TRBD1. The CDR3 runs to 14 residues. Germline CDR1 and CDR2: MNHNY and SVGAGI (reference sequence). Trimming cost V 5 bases and J 5 bases; bases outside gene matches: 7. The CDR3 DNA reads as TGTGCCAGCAGTGACGACAGGGGGAGGCACGAGCAGTACCTC. This translates into CASSDDRGRHEQYL.

The chain uses TRBV6-6 and TRBJ2-3; D perhaps matches TRBD2 (6 bases). Germline V gene sequence: CDR1 MNHNY, CDR2 SVGAGI (reference sequence). With 5 bases removed from V and 10 bases from J, the gap between germline ends came to 25 bases. The CDR3 runs 16 residues. The CDR3 region has the DNA TGTGCCAGCAGTCAAGACGTGACTAGGGATCTCGATGCGCAGTATTTT. This codes for CASSQDVTRDLDAQYF.

Remarks on this clonotype: Its ends do not fully match the called genes, so a read error is possible. The chain joins TRBV6-5 to TRBJ2-7; 9 bases fit TRBD1. Looked up from germline, CDR1 is MNHEY and CDR2 is SVGAGI. This CDR3 contains 13 residues. The CDR3 loop reads CASSYWTGDEYYF. The CDR3 region has the DNA TGTGCCAGCAGCTACTGGACAGGGGACGAGTACTACTTC.

In regard to this clonotype: At one of its ends the junction is not consistent with the germline gene, which may arise from a read error. This sequence joins TRBV6-2 or TRBV6-3 and TRBJ1-5; 7 nucleotides match TRBD1. The germline gives CDR1 MNHEY, CDR2 SVGEGT. This CDR3 has 17 residues. CDR3: CASTPTEGAYNNQPQHF. CDR3 nucleotides: TGTGCCAGCACCCCTACAGAGGGGGCGTATAACAATCAGCCCCAACACTTT.

Turning to this clonotype: Compared with germline, one end of the junction differs, possibly owing to a read error. The genes are TRBV4-1 and TRBJ2-1, with D hard to call. The J call is doubtful: the DNA matches TRBJ2-7 better. This CDR3 region has 15 residues. Germline assignment: CDR1 MGHRA and CDR2 YSYEKL. The chain's CDR3 is CASSPLGNNNNEQYF. DNA for the CDR3: TGCGCCAGTAGCCCGCTCGGCAACAACAACAATGAGCAGTACTTC.

About this clonotype: One end of the junction varies from germline; a read error may be responsible. This sequence joins TRBV29-1 and TRBJ2-3; D is undetermined. CDR1 is SQVTM, CDR2 ANQGSEA, per germline. This CDR3 comprises 11 residues. CDR3 in DNA: TGCGGCGTTGAAAACACAGATACACAGTATTTT. This sequence encodes CGVENTDTQYF.

V is TRBV28 and J is TRBJ2-1; 7 bases line up with TRBD1. The CDR3 extends over 15 amino acids. The germline gives CDR1 MDHEN, CDR2 SYDVKM. V was pared by 5 bases and J by 13 bases, with 17 bases of the junction left unmatched. CDR3 coding DNA: TGTGCCAGCAGTGGGGACAGCCCCCCTTACATTGAACAGTTCTTC. This encodes CASSGDSPPYIEQFF. The full variable domain, with the rest looked up from reference TRBV28 and TRBJ2-1, is DVKVTQSSRYLVKRTGEKVFLECVQDMDHENMFWYRQDPGLGLRLIYFSYDVKMKEKGDIPEGYSVSREKKERFSLILESASTNQTSMYLCASSGDSPPYIEQFFGPGTRLTVL.

This clonotype was counted between two and nine times. Being one base from a much bigger clone, this may be a read error. V usage is TRBV2 and J usage is TRBJ2-2, with D perhaps TRBD2 (6 bases). This CDR3 spans 15 amino acids. V was pared by 4 bases and J by 4 bases, with 13 bases between. Germline V gene sequence: CDR1 SNHLY, CDR2 FYNNEI. CDR3 sequence (DNA): TGTGCCAGCAGTGTCGCTGGCGGGGTCACCGGGGAGCTGTTTTTT. Its translation is CASSVAGGVTGELFF.

In the case of this clonotype: Germline and junction disagree at one end, which may indicate a read error. V usage is TRBV29-1 and J usage is TRBJ2-7; D is uncertain. Germline lookup yields CDR1 SQVTM and CDR2 ANQGSEA. The CDR3 totals 11 residues. This CDR3 reads CCVDKDYEQYF. CDR3 in DNA: TGCTGCGTTGACAAGGACTACGAGCAGTACTTC.

This chain links TRBV12-3 or TRBV12-4 with TRBJ2-7; 9 bases line up with TRBD1. V lost 4 bases, J lost 6 bases, and 19 bases stayed unmatched. The CDR3 covers 18 residues. CDR3 sequence: CASSSLVTLWTGDCEQYF. CDR3 bases: TGTGCCAGCAGTTCCCTAGTTACGCTATGGACAGGGGACTGCGAGCAGTACTTC.

As to this clonotype: One end of the junction does not line up with germline, which may come from a read error. The chain uses TRBV5-6 and TRBJ1-1; maybe TRBD1 (5 bases). Germline CDR1 and CDR2: SGHDT and YYEEEE. CDR3 length: 14 residues. CDR3: CANSQMRGGTEAFF. Written as DNA, the CDR3 is TGTGCCAACAGCCAAATGAGGGGCGGGACTGAAGCTTTCTTT.

This clonotype was detected ten times or more. V is TRBV28 and J is TRBJ1-5; D gene uncertain. This CDR3 contains 13 residues. Germline V gives CDR1 MDHEN, CDR2 SYDVKM. V lost 6 bases and J 6 bases, leaving 12 bases between the germline ends. CDR3 bases: TGTGCCAGCAGCAGACTCCCGTTTCAGCCCCAGCATTTT. Translation: CASSRLPFQPQHF.

Worth noting for this clonotype: One end of the junction does not line up with germline, which may come from a read error. The V gene is TRBV12-3 or TRBV12-4, the J gene TRBJ2-7; perhaps TRBD1 as D (6 bases). The CDR3 runs to 15 residues. This CDR3 is CASSMGTSGSYEQYF. In DNA form, the CDR3 reads TGTGCCAGCAGTATGGGGACAAGTGGGTCCTACGAACAGTACTTC.

Turning to this clonotype: An end of the junction differs from the germline gene, which may be a read error. This chain connects TRBV4-1 to TRBJ2-3, with D uncertain. This CDR3 has 15 residues. Germline CDR1 reads MGHRA; CDR2 reads YSYEKL. The CDR3 protein is CASSQGLPYTDMQYF. In nucleotides, the CDR3 is TGCGCCAGCAGCCAAGGTCTCCCCTACACAGATATGCAGTATTTT.

The rearrangement joins TRBV4-2 to TRBJ1-6, with TRBD1 identical over 9 bases. Germline CDR1 LGHNA, CDR2 YNFKEQ. V lost 2 bases, J lost 3 bases, and 5 bases stayed unmatched. The CDR3 length is 17 residues. The CDR3 nucleotides read TGTGCCAGCAGCCAATGGACAGGGGCGAACTATAATTCACCCCTCCACTTT. This gives the protein CASSQWTGANYNSPLHF.

With respect to this clonotype: No conserved phenylalanine or tryptophan ends this CDR3, so it is likely a read error. The limits of the CDR3 on the DNA are not certain, so only TCRdb's listed CDR3 is given. The chain employs TRBV4-2 and TRBJ1-1; the table's D call TRBD1 went unverified against the DNA. Germline V gene sequence: CDR1 LGHNA, CDR2 YNFKEQ. Ends included, the CDR3 has 14 residues. CDR3 amino acids: CASSAGQGDTEAFL.

This rearrangement joins TRBV4-1 to TRBJ2-1; D remains unclear. V was shortened by 10 bases and J by 0 bases, with 22 bases between the two germline ends. The germline gives CDR1 MGHRA, CDR2 YSYEKL. The CDR3 sequence is 17 residues long. The CDR3 DNA reads TGCGCCATTAGCCAAGGGCTAGTTGAAAGCTCCTACAATGAGCAGTTCTTC. As protein: CAISQGLVESSYNEQFF.

Note on this clonotype: An end of the junction does not agree with germline; a read error may underlie this. The chain joins TRBV4-2 to TRBJ2-3; 8 bases agree with TRBD2. CDR3 length equals 18 residues. Germline CDR1 and CDR2: LGHNA and YNFKEQ. The DNA of the CDR3 is TGTGCCAGTAGCCAAGTGGCGCCTCCAGCGGGAGCGACAGATACGCAGTATTTT. It codes for CASSQVAPPAGATDTQYF.

This clonotype has a single count. This sequence joins TRBV6-6 and TRBJ2-7; the D is unclear. Germline CDR1 is MNHNY and CDR2 is SVGAGI (reference sequence). This CDR3 is 12 amino acids long. Trimming cost V 5 bases and J 5 bases, with 10 bases left between them. The chain's CDR3 is CASSNFGDEQYF. The CDR3 DNA reads as TGTGCCAGCAGTAATTTTGGGGACGAGCAGTACTTC.

As to this clonotype: Germline is not matched at one junction end, which may reflect a read error. The rearrangement uses TRBV4-3 and TRBJ2-7, with D unclear. The CDR3 length is 15 residues. The germline gives CDR1 LGHNA, CDR2 YSLEER. The CDR3 sequence: CASSQDRIPTYEQCF. The CDR3 DNA follows: TGCGCCAGCAGCCAAGACAGAATCCCAACCTACGAGCAGTGCTTC.

About this clonotype: Germline and junction disagree at one end, which may indicate a read error. The chain recombines TRBV11-2 with TRBJ2-5, with D possibly TRBD2 on 6 matching bases. Germline CDR1 is SGHAT and CDR2 is FQNNGV. The CDR3 extends over 16 amino acids. In nucleotides, the CDR3 is TGTGCCAACAGCCAAATTCCTGGTGGGGGGAAAGAGATCCAGTACTTC. Translation: CANSQIPGGGKEIQYF.

The chain is built from TRBV11-2 and TRBJ2-7; D call uncertain. The germline CDR1 and CDR2 sequences are SGHAT and FQNNGV. CDR3 length equals 14 residues. The CDR3 DNA sequence: TGTTTGAGCAGCCCCCGCCGCCTGACCTACGAGCAGTACTTC. Translation: CLSSPRRLTYEQYF.

The genes are TRBV29-1 and TRBJ2-5; 7 positions agree with TRBD1. Germline CDR1 reads SQVTM; CDR2 reads ANQGSEA. CDR3 size: 13 residues. CDR3 sequence reads: CIIRDSPRETQYF. The CDR3, as DNA: TGCATCATTCGGGACAGTCCTCGTGAGACCCAGTACTTC.

This clonotype is judged medium-sized. The rearrangement uses TRBV6-1 and TRBJ2-1; D is uncertain. CDR1 is MNHNS, CDR2 SASEGT, per germline. V was pared by 3 bases and J by 8 bases, with 8 bases between. This CDR3 is 12 amino acids long. The CDR3 DNA reads TGTGCCAGCAGTGACGGTCCGTATGAGCAGTTCTTC. Its translation is CASSDGPYEQFF.

Points on this clonotype: This is likely a read error, given that the CDR3 carries no conserved phenylalanine or tryptophan at its end. The V gene is TRBV4-1, the J gene TRBJ2-7, with TRBD1 matching over 8 bases. The CDR3 has 16 residues. Germline CDR1 is MGHRA and CDR2 is YSYEKL. Germline trimming cut 4 bases from V and 0 bases from J; bases unmatched to any gene: 8. As DNA, the CDR3 is TGCGCCAGCAGCCGCGCCGGGACAGGCCTCTCCTACGAGCAGTACATC. Amino acid sequence: CASSRAGTGLSYEQYI.

Concerning this clonotype: Compared with germline, one end of the junction differs, possibly owing to a read error. CDR3 DNA: TGCAGCGCTGAAGGGACACAGGATTCTAGCACAGATACGCGGTATTTT. Protein sequence: CSAEGTQDSSTDTRYF. This rearrangement joins TRBV29-1 to TRBJ2-3; D might be TRBD1 (6 bases). The germline V gene encodes CDR1 SQVTM and CDR2 ANQGSEA. CDR3 length: 16 amino acids.

This chain uses TRBV4-1 with TRBJ2-7; no firm D call. This CDR3 spans 13 amino acids. Germline CDR1 is MGHRA and CDR2 is YSYEKL. V was shortened by 4 bases and J by 4 bases, with 11 bases between the two germline ends. Written as DNA, the CDR3 is TGCGCCAGCAGCCCTGGTCATTGGTACGAGCAGTACTTC. Amino acid sequence: CASSPGHWYEQYF.